Shown below are 26 T cell receptor beta chains from a single sample sequenced in a study of response to subunit inactivated influenza vaccine. One entry per CDR3 protein, called by TCRdb with MiXCR from the RT-PCR reads. The data contain a few hundred thousand distinct CDR3 sequences, about a fifth of them singletons. Sample: PBMCs from blood, taken about 19 months after vaccination. These receptors came from a man between 45 and 75 years old who received an inactivated influenza vaccine.

This clonotype was seen a few times. The chain carries TRBV9 and TRBJ2-1; 9 positions match TRBD1. The length of the CDR3 is 18 residues. V lost 0 bases to trimming and J lost 6 bases; unmatched junction nucleotides: 13. Germline V gene lookup returns CDR1 SGDLS and CDR2 YYNGEE. The CDR3 nucleotides read TGTGCCAGCAGCGTAGTCCCGGGACAGGGAACCAGTGCCAATGAGCAGTTCTTC. Its protein is CASSVVPGQGTSANEQFF.

V gene TRBV5-5 combines with J gene TRBJ2-1, with 8 bases identical to TRBD2. The CDR3 runs 15 residues. Germline CDR1 and CDR2: SGHKS and YYEKEE (reference sequence). V was clipped by 1 base and J by 6 bases; unmatched bases: 6. The CDR3 nucleotides read TGTGCCAGCAGCTTGACGGGACTAGTAGGCAATGAGCAGTTCTTC. It translates to CASSLTGLVGNEQFF.

This clonotype was recorded a few times. This chain uses TRBV12-3 or TRBV12-4 with TRBJ2-7; D gene unclear. CDR3 length: 16 amino acids. V lost 3 bases and J 3 bases, leaving 18 bases between the germline ends. For the CDR3, the DNA is TGTGCCAGCAGTTTCGCCCCCCTAATTCTCTACTACGAGCAGTACTTC. Encoded protein: CASSFAPLILYYEQYF.

This clonotype was observed a few times. The chain couples TRBV9 to TRBJ1-1, with 9 bases lining up with TRBD1. This CDR3 has 15 amino acids. J was trimmed by 7 bases and V by 7 bases; bases with no gene match: 14. Germline loops: CDR1 SGDLS, CDR2 YYNGEE. This CDR3 is CASQRGTGYIDEAFF. The CDR3 coding sequence is TGTGCCAGCCAGCGTGGGACAGGGTATATAGATGAAGCTTTCTTT.

This clonotype occurred many times. The V and J genes are TRBV14 and TRBJ1-5; a possible D gene is TRBD1 (6 bases). Germline loops: CDR1 SGHDN, CDR2 FVKESK. There are 13 residues in the CDR3. The V gene lost 2 bases and the J gene lost 13 bases, with 15 bases spanning the gap. The CDR3 loop reads CASSQFGQGPQHF. The CDR3 DNA reads TGTGCCAGCAGCCAATTTGGGCAGGGGCCGCAGCATTTT.

This clonotype was found many times. The chain uses TRBV6-5 and TRBJ1-2, with a weak D call TRBD1 (6 bases). Germline V gene sequence: CDR1 MNHEY, CDR2 SVGAGI. V lost 2 bases, J lost 4 bases, and 8 bases lay in between. The CDR3 totals 13 residues. CDR3 DNA: TGTGCCAGCAGTTACGTCAGGGGCTATGGCTACACCTTC. It is translated as CASSYVRGYGYTF.

The rearrangement joins TRBV14 to TRBJ2-7, with 7 bases lining up with TRBD2. The germline V gene encodes CDR1 SGHDN and CDR2 FVKESK. The CDR3 totals 12 residues. V gave up 3 bases and J gave up 6 bases; unmatched junction bases: 2. The CDR3 sequence is CASSHGGGEQYF. The CDR3 DNA follows: TGTGCCAGCAGCCATGGCGGGGGCGAGCAGTACTTC.

In this sample, this clonotype turned up many times. The genes are TRBV7-9 and TRBJ1-6; no firm D call. V lost 0 bases and J 10 bases, leaving 13 bases between the germline ends. The germline V gene has CDR1 SEHNR and CDR2 FQNEAQ (reference sequence). The CDR3 has 15 amino acids. The CDR3 DNA sequence: TGTGCCAGCAGCTTAGCGACCGTCACGAGGTCACCCCTCCACTTT. Protein product: CASSLATVTRSPLHF.

This clonotype was counted many times. This sequence joins TRBV11-2 and TRBJ2-7; D is possibly TRBD2 (6 bases). Germline values: CDR1 SGHAT, CDR2 FQNNGV. The CDR3 loop spans 16 amino acids. Trimming shortened V by 1 base and J by 2 bases, and 15 bases separated the two germline ends. CDR3 loop: CASSLGFLAGTYEQYF. The CDR3 DNA reads as TGTGCCAGCAGCTTAGGTTTCCTGGCGGGGACCTACGAGCAGTACTTC.

V gene TRBV29-1 combines with J gene TRBJ2-3; D might be TRBD2 (6 bases). V dropped 4 bases and J dropped 3 bases, with 14 bases sitting between them. The length of the CDR3 is 14 residues. Germline V lookup: CDR1 SQVTM, CDR2 ANQGSEA. CDR3 DNA sequence: TGCAGCGTTGCGGGCAGGACTAAGACAGATACGCAGTATTTT. The encoded protein is CSVAGRTKTDTQYF.

The chain recombines TRBV7-2 with TRBJ1-2; no firm D call. V was cut by 1 base and J by 6 bases, with 6 bases left in between. Germline CDR1 is SGHTA and CDR2 is FQGNSA. There are 12 residues in the CDR3. The CDR3 DNA reads TGTGCCAGCAGCTTAGTAGTCGATGGCTACACCTTC. It encodes CASSLVVDGYTF. Full variable domain (remainder filled in from reference TRBV7-2 and TRBJ1-2): GAGVSQSPSNKVTEKGKDVELRCDPISGHTALYWYRQSLGQGLEFLIYFQGNSAPDKSGLPSDRFSAERTGGSVSTLTIQRTQQEDSAVYLCASSLVVDGYTFGSGTRLTVV.

V and J are TRBV6-2 or TRBV6-3 and TRBJ2-1, with 7 bases identical to TRBD2. The length of the CDR3 is 15 residues. The J segment lost 7 bases and the V segment lost 5 bases, leaving 11 bases of the junction unmatched. In germline, CDR1 is MNHEY, CDR2 SVGEGT. Here the CDR3 reads CASSATSSGGNEQFF. The CDR3 DNA sequence: TGTGCCAGCAGTGCAACCTCTAGCGGAGGTAATGAGCAGTTCTTC.

J is TRBJ1-1 and V is TRBV18, with 9 nucleotides matching TRBD1. V trimming: 3 bases; J trimming: 3 bases; junction bases outside the gene matches: 5. CDR3 length equals 15 residues. CDR1 is KGHSH and CDR2 is LQKENI in the germline V gene. This CDR3 reads CASSPQGQGYTEAFF. The DNA for the CDR3 is TGTGCCAGCTCACCGCAGGGACAGGGCTACACTGAAGCTTTCTTT.

In its sample, this clonotype was seen a few times. This sequence joins TRBV7-2 and TRBJ2-3, with D maybe TRBD2 (7 bases). In germline, CDR1 is SGHTA, CDR2 FQGNSA. The length of the CDR3 is 16 residues. Between the trimmed V and J ends, which lost 2 bases and 0 bases, there was a span of 12 bases. The CDR3 spells CASSLLGGHSTDTQYF. The CDR3 nucleotides read TGTGCCAGCAGCTTATTGGGGGGGCACAGCACAGATACGCAGTATTTT.

The chain employs TRBV14 and TRBJ1-1; D is uncertain. The germline gives CDR1 SGHDN, CDR2 FVKESK. CDR3 size: 14 residues. Deletions cut 1 base from V and 7 bases from J, with 13 bases between. CDR3 DNA: TGTGCCAGCAGCCAAGGGACCCGACTTTTTGAAGCTTTCTTT. Translated, it gives CASSQGTRLFEAFF. The whole variable domain, remainder taken from reference TRBV14 and TRBJ1-1, is EAGVTQFPSHSVIEKGQTVTLRCDPISGHDNLYWYRRVMGKEIKFLLHFVKESKQDESGMPNNRFLAERTGGTYSTLKVQPAELEDSGVYFCASSQGTRLFEAFFGQGTRLTVV.

This clonotype appeared a few times. This chain links TRBV29-1 with TRBJ2-5; possibly TRBD2 for D (6 bases). Trimming pared 4 bases from V and 0 bases from J, leaving 9 bases between. Germline loops: CDR1 SQVTM, CDR2 ANQGSEA. The CDR3 spans 13 residues. Here the CDR3 reads CSVVRGYQETQYF. CDR3 coding DNA: TGCAGCGTTGTCCGGGGGTACCAAGAGACCCAGTACTTC.

The chain combines TRBV12-3 or TRBV12-4 with TRBJ2-3; tentatively, D is TRBD1 (5 bases). V was pared by 3 bases and J by 2 bases, with 9 bases between. The CDR3 has 14 amino acids. The CDR3 spells CASSFVGPTDTQYF. CDR3 nucleotide sequence: TGTGCCAGCAGTTTTGTGGGGCCCACAGATACGCAGTATTTT.

This clonotype was counted between two and nine times. V usage is TRBV5-1 and J usage is TRBJ1-2; 11 nucleotides agree with TRBD1. Germline-derived CDR1 and CDR2 are SGHRS and YFSETQ. V lost 4 bases to trimming and J lost 6 bases; unmatched junction nucleotides: 8. The CDR3 sequence is 15 residues long. Written as DNA, the CDR3 is TGCGCCAGCAGCCCGGGGGACAGGGGGACCGATGGCTACACCTTC. Amino acids: CASSPGDRGTDGYTF.

This clonotype showed up just a few times. The chain recombines TRBV20-1 with TRBJ2-7, with TRBD1 identical over 8 bases. Germline-derived CDR1 and CDR2 are DFQATT and SNEGSKA (reference sequence). This CDR3 contains 14 residues. Trimming cost V 0 bases and J 4 bases; bases outside gene matches: 5. DNA for the CDR3: TGCAGTGCTAGAGACCGGGACAGGATATACGAGCAGTACTTC. Its protein product is CSARDRDRIYEQYF.

The chain couples TRBV6-5 to TRBJ2-1, with D possibly matching TRBD1 (6 bases). The germline CDR1 and CDR2 sequences are MNHEY and SVGAGI. This CDR3 has 16 residues. Trimming shortened V by 2 bases and J by 5 bases, and 16 bases separated the two germline ends. CDR3 coding DNA: TGTGCCAGCAGTTACCTAGGGTGGGACACCGACAATGAGCAGTTCTTC. Its translation is CASSYLGWDTDNEQFF.

This chain connects TRBV7-9 to TRBJ2-7; possible D gene TRBD2, 6 bases. Between the trimmed V and J ends, which lost 6 bases and 3 bases, there was a span of 9 bases. CDR1 and CDR2 from the germline V gene are SEHNR and FQNEAQ (reference sequence). The CDR3 is made up of 12 amino acids. The CDR3 loop reads CASSWRGYEQYF. The CDR3 bases are TGTGCCAGCAGTTGGAGGGGCTACGAGCAGTACTTC.

Ten or more counts support this clonotype. This sequence joins TRBV5-1 and TRBJ1-2; D uncertain. The CDR3 length is 13 residues. Per the germline V gene, CDR1 is SGHRS and CDR2 is YFSETQ. Trimming cost V 0 bases and J 4 bases, with 7 bases left between them. CDR3 nucleotide sequence: TGCGCCAGCAGCTTGGAAGAGGGCTATGGCTACACCTTC. Translation: CASSLEEGYGYTF.

This clonotype was detected many times. One junction end does not reproduce the germline sequence, and a read error may be involved. The chain combines TRBV5-1 with TRBJ2-7; tentative D call: TRBD2 (5 bases). Germline V gene sequence: CDR1 SGHRS, CDR2 YFSETQ. The CDR3 is 13 residues long. DNA of the CDR3: TGTGCCAGCAGCTTAGCGAATTCCTACGAGCAGTACTTC. Its translation: CASSLANSYEQYF.

This chain joins TRBV25-1 and TRBJ2-1, with TRBD2 identical over 14 bases. CDR1 and CDR2 from the germline V gene are MGHDK and SYGVNS. Trimming at V came to 6 bases and at J to 9 bases, leaving 28 bases not matched to a gene. The CDR3 totals 22 residues. The CDR3 here is CASRAGLAGGDRKMRHYGEQFF. DNA for the CDR3: TGTGCCAGCAGGGCCGGACTAGCGGGAGGCGACCGTAAAATGAGGCACTACGGTGAGCAGTTCTTC.

This clonotype was observed at least ten times. V and J are TRBV12-3 or TRBV12-4 and TRBJ1-1; no definite D call. CDR3 length: 14 residues. Trimming took 1 base from V and 1 from J, leaving 7 bases between them. The CDR3 DNA sequence: TGTGCCAGCAGTTTAGGGTGGGAGAACACTGAAGCTTTCTTT. It specifies CASSLGWENTEAFF.

Turning to this clonotype: A clone one base away is much larger, so this may be a read error. The rearrangement links TRBV12-3 or TRBV12-4 to TRBJ1-3; D ambiguous. The CDR3 is 14 residues long. Trimming took 6 bases from V and 8 from J, leaving 17 bases between them. The CDR3 coding sequence is TGTGCCAGCAGCTTCCGGGAATCCTACTACACCATATATTTT. Protein sequence: CASSFRESYYTIYF.